The next 18 T cell receptor beta chains were all read from a single sample in a study of T-cell reconstitution after alpha-beta-depleted transplantation in children. Preparation of the TCRbeta library used unique molecular identifiers. TCRdb processed the PCR reads anew with MiXCR; each CDR3 protein has one entry. The repertoire includes around 580,000 distinct CDR3 sequences, about 21% of them detected once, and roughly an eighth sits in the top ten. This specimen consisted of PBMCs, mostly from graft donor cells, obtained 360 days after TCRalphabeta/CD19-depleted stem cell transplant. These receptors all come from a boy less than two years old who had a stem cell transplant for acute myeloid leukemia, so the T cells may come from the graft donor.

This clonotype has a count of ten or more. The chain combines TRBV20-1 with TRBJ2-3; D is possibly TRBD1 or TRBD2 (5 bases each). V was cut by 6 bases and J by 1 base, with 14 bases left in between. CDR1 is DFQATT, CDR2 SNEGSKA, per germline (reference sequence). The CDR3 runs 14 residues. CDR3 nucleotide sequence: TGCAGTGCGCGCGCCGGGGCCCGCACAGATACGCAGTATTTT. This sequence encodes CSARAGARTDTQYF.

This clonotype was seen many times. The chain carries TRBV6-5 and TRBJ1-1, with D possibly being TRBD1 (5 bases). The CDR3 length is 15 residues. V was trimmed by 3 bases and J by 0 bases, leaving 11 bases between them. CDR1 and CDR2 from the germline V gene are MNHEY and SVGAGI. CDR3 sequence reads: CASSYLQGLNTEAFF. CDR3 in DNA: TGTGCCAGCAGTTATCTCCAGGGCCTGAACACTGAAGCTTTCTTT.

The chain has TRBV6-1 and TRBJ2-3; possible D gene TRBD2, 7 bases. This CDR3 comprises 13 residues. CDR1 is MNHNS and CDR2 is SASEGT in the germline V gene. V was trimmed by 7 bases and J by 6 bases, leaving 14 bases between them. The CDR3 loop reads CASTRGARDTQYF. CDR3 coding DNA: TGTGCCAGCACCCGGGGGGCCCGGGATACGCAGTATTTT.

The gene calls are TRBV6-2 or TRBV6-3 and TRBJ2-3; 8 bases align to TRBD1. The trim removed 4 bases at V and 6 bases at J, leaving 6 bases unmatched. CDR3 length: 14 residues. CDR1 is MNHEY and CDR2 is SVGEGT in the germline V gene. The CDR3 region is CASSWGDRPDTQYF. CDR3 nucleotide sequence: TGTGCCAGCAGTTGGGGGGACAGGCCGGATACGCAGTATTTT.

The chain links TRBV29-1 to TRBJ2-3, with a weak D call TRBD1 (6 bases). This CDR3 region has 13 residues. The V gene's germline CDR1 is SQVTM and CDR2 ANQGSEA. V was trimmed by 1 base and J by 6 bases, leaving 11 bases between them. CDR3 residues: CSVEVSTGDTQYF. The CDR3 coding sequence is TGCAGCGTTGAAGTCTCGACAGGTGATACGCAGTATTTT.

This clonotype was recorded many times. This chain connects TRBV20-1 to TRBJ2-1, with 8 bases aligning to TRBD2. The CDR3 has 13 amino acids. Germline V CDR1 and CDR2: DFQATT, SNEGSKA (reference sequence). The junction had 5 bases not matched to a gene; V was cut back by 4 bases and J by 6 bases. The CDR3 coding sequence is TGCAGTGCTATTCCCGGGACTAGCAATGAGCAGTTCTTC. Protein product: CSAIPGTSNEQFF.

This clonotype appeared a few times. The chain combines TRBV20-1 with TRBJ2-1; 9 nucleotides align to TRBD2. The length of the CDR3 is 18 residues. Germline V gene data show CDR1 as DFQATT and CDR2 as SNEGSKA (reference sequence). The J segment lost 2 bases and the V segment lost 0 bases, leaving 11 bases of the junction unmatched. The CDR3 here is CSARDPSRGLAPYNEQFF. The CDR3 coding sequence is TGCAGTGCTAGAGATCCCTCCAGGGGACTAGCCCCCTACAATGAGCAGTTCTTC.

V is TRBV29-1 and J is TRBJ1-2, with 7 bases lining up with TRBD1. Germline CDR1 SQVTM, CDR2 ANQGSEA. The CDR3 length is 13 residues. The J segment lost 4 bases and the V segment lost 7 bases, leaving 9 bases of the junction unmatched. Here the CDR3 DNA reads TGCAGCGCCGAACAGGGGTCGGGCTATGGCTACACCTTC. Amino acids: CSAEQGSGYGYTF.

This clonotype was counted ten times or more. The V call is TRBV19, the J call TRBJ2-1; weak D call: TRBD1 (6 bases). The CDR3 consists of 14 residues. V lost 10 bases and J 1 base, leaving 14 bases between the germline ends. The germline gives CDR1 LNHDA, CDR2 SQIVND (reference sequence). The CDR3 bases are TGTGCCACCAAAGGCAGGGGTTCCTACAATGAGCAGTTCTTC. It is translated as CATKGRGSYNEQFF. Full variable domain (remainder filled in from reference TRBV19 and TRBJ2-1): DGGITQSPKYLFRKEGQNVTLSCEQNLNHDAMYWYRQDPGQGLRLIYYSQIVNDFQKGDIAEGYSVSREKKESFPLTVTSAQKNPTAFYLCATKGRGSYNEQFFGPGTRLTVL.

This clonotype was observed at least ten times. The CDR3 spells CASSSGTGISNQPQHF. The CDR3 nucleotides are TGTGCCAGCAGTTCCGGGACAGGGATTAGCAATCAGCCCCAGCATTTT. The chain uses TRBV12-3 or TRBV12-4 and TRBJ1-5, with TRBD1 identical over 9 bases. This CDR3 is 16 amino acids long. Unmatched junction bases numbered 4, after V lost 4 bases and J lost 0 bases.

Ten or more counts support this clonotype. The CDR3 DNA reads TGTGCCAGCAGCCCCGGAGGGCAGTACACAGATACGCAGTATTTT. Its protein product is CASSPGGQYTDTQYF. This chain uses TRBV12-3 or TRBV12-4 with TRBJ2-3; possible D gene TRBD2, 6 bases. This CDR3 spans 15 amino acids. The ends were cut back, 6 bases at V and 2 bases at J, with 15 bases in the middle.

The chain joins TRBV6-2 or TRBV6-3 to TRBJ2-7; D remains ambiguous. The V gene lost 2 bases and the J gene lost 1 base, with 9 bases spanning the gap. The CDR3 is 14 residues long. Germline V lookup: CDR1 MNHEY, CDR2 SVGEGT. The CDR3 coding sequence is TGTGCCAGCAGTTACAATACTGAATCCTACGAGCAGTACGTC. Its translation is CASSYNTESYEQYV.

This clonotype showed up just a few times. The V call is TRBV24-1, the J call TRBJ2-2; 8 bases line up with TRBD1. J lost 5 bases, V lost 0 bases, and 13 bases had no gene match. CDR3 length equals 19 residues. Germline V lookup: CDR1 KGHDR, CDR2 SFDVKD. The chain's CDR3 is CATSDLGDRNPLRTGELFF. CDR3 coding DNA: TGTGCCACCAGTGATTTGGGGGACAGGAATCCCCTACGAACCGGGGAGCTGTTTTTT.

This clonotype was counted only a few times. The chain combines TRBV6-5 with TRBJ2-2; 10 bases match TRBD2. The V and J ends lost 3 bases and 4 bases, in that order; junction bases with no gene match: 5. The germline CDR1 and CDR2 sequences are MNHEY and SVGAGI. The length of the CDR3 is 16 residues. CDR3 nucleotide sequence: TGTGCCAGCAGTTATTGGACTAGCGGAACCACCGGGGAGCTGTTTTTT. Amino acids: CASSYWTSGTTGELFF.

In its sample, this clonotype was seen many times. In nucleotides, the CDR3 is TGCAGTGCTAGCGGGGGGCCCAACAATGAGCAGTTCTTC. It translates to CSASGGPNNEQFF. The genes are TRBV20-1 and TRBJ2-1, with a possible D match to TRBD2 (7 bases). CDR1 DFQATT and CDR2 SNEGSKA come from the germline V gene (reference sequence). The CDR3 loop spans 13 amino acids. V shed 3 bases and J shed 5 bases, with 11 bases lying between them.

This clonotype was seen repeatedly, ten times or more. The V gene is TRBV10-3, the J gene TRBJ2-7, with a tentative D call TRBD2 (6 bases). Trimming left V 4 bases short and J 0 bases short, with 10 bases between. The CDR3 has 14 amino acids. Looked up from germline, CDR1 is ENHRY and CDR2 is SYGVKD. CDR3 in amino acids: CAISAGTSSYEQYF. For the CDR3, the DNA is TGTGCCATCAGTGCTGGGACTTCCTCCTACGAGCAGTACTTC.

This clonotype was observed a few times. At one boundary the junction diverges from the germline segment, which might be a read error. The V call is TRBV5-1, the J call TRBJ2-1; D possibly corresponds to TRBD2 (7 bases). The germline V gene has CDR1 SGHRS and CDR2 YFSETQ. This CDR3 contains 15 residues. CDR3 sequence: CASTLGGASYNEQFF. The DNA for the CDR3 is TGCGCCAGCACCTTGGGGGGGGCCTCCTACAATGAGCAGTTCTTC.

This clonotype was seen a few times. The chain couples TRBV10-3 to TRBJ2-5; D could derive from TRBD1 or TRBD2 (6 bases each). V lost 5 bases and J lost 4, with 17 bases in between. The CDR3 has 15 amino acids. CDR1 ENHRY and CDR2 SYGVKD come from the germline V gene. DNA for the CDR3: TGTGCCATCAGTTCACCGATCGGGGGCGTAGAGACCCAGTACTTC. Translation: CAISSPIGGVETQYF.